The 7 T cell receptor beta chains below come from one sample, sequenced in a study of T cell changes during pregnancy in multiple sclerosis. Assay used: immunoSEQ multiplex PCR; TCRdb lists only in-frame clones, some missing. Here the sample spans 65,000 to 85,000 clones, roughly 93% being singletons. The sequenced sample was peripheral blood, obtained in the third trimester of pregnancy. These receptors all come from a female donor with multiple sclerosis, enrolled in a pregnancy study.

The rearrangement uses TRBV28 and TRBJ1-1, with 8 bases identical to TRBD1. From germline, CDR1 is MDHEN and CDR2 SYDVKM. CDR3 length equals 13 residues. Trimming removed 5 bases from V and 5 bases from J; junction bases left unmatched: 4. The CDR3 nucleotides read TGTGCCAGCAGTCTCTGGACAGGGACTGAAGCTTTCTTT. Protein product: CASSLWTGTEAFF.

With regard to this clone: Relative to the germline gene, one junction end is altered; a read error may explain this. The V call is TRBV6-6, the J call TRBJ2-7; 9 positions agree with TRBD1. Germline V lookup: CDR1 MNHNY, CDR2 SVGAGI (reference sequence). This CDR3 comprises 11 residues. The CDR3 nucleotides are TGTGCCAGCAGTAAAAGGGACAGGGCAGAATTC. Residues: CASSKRDRAEF.

This chain links TRBV6-5 with TRBJ1-2, with a weak D call TRBD1 (5 bases). Germline CDR1 is MNHEY and CDR2 is SVGAGI. V was clipped by 5 bases and J by 3 bases, with 10 bases between them. The CDR3 contains 13 residues. CDR3 nucleotide sequence: TGTGCCAGCAGTCGAACCAGGGACTATGGCTACACCTTC. This gives the protein CASSRTRDYGYTF.

V is TRBV28 and J is TRBJ2-3; D possibly corresponds to TRBD2 (5 bases). This CDR3 has 15 residues. Germline values: CDR1 MDHEN, CDR2 SYDVKM. Trimming removed 3 bases from V and 3 bases from J, with 13 bases in between. DNA of the CDR3: TGTGCCAGCAGTTTCCCGGGATTTGAGACAGATACGCAGTATTTT. Encoded protein: CASSFPGFETDTQYF.

This clone was picked up a small number of times. The chain links TRBV28 to TRBJ1-1; D gene unclear. Germline V gene sequence: CDR1 MDHEN, CDR2 SYDVKM. The CDR3 has 15 residues. Trimming shortened V by 2 bases and J by 5 bases, and 15 bases separated the two germline ends. The CDR3 region has the DNA TGTGCCAGCAGTTTAACCGTCCGGGGAGGGACTGAAGCTTTCTTT. Translated: CASSLTVRGGTEAFF. The entire variable domain, with the rest obtained from reference TRBV28 and TRBJ1-1, is as follows: DVKVTQSSRYLVKRTGEKVFLECVQDMDHENMFWYRQDPGLGLRLIYFSYDVKMKEKGDIPEGYSVSREKKERFSLILESASTNQTSMYLCASSLTVRGGTEAFFGQGTRLTVV.

CDR3 residues: CASSLPGTATDIQYF. The CDR3 nucleotides read TGTGCCAGCAGTCTACCTGGGACAGCTACTGACATTCAGTACTTC. The V gene is TRBV2, the J gene TRBJ2-4, with TRBD1 matching 7 bases. Trimming cost V 5 bases and J 8 bases; bases outside gene matches: 12. Germline V gene sequence: CDR1 SNHLY, CDR2 FYNNEI. The CDR3 runs 15 residues.

V and J are TRBV5-4 and TRBJ2-1, with TRBD1 matching 9 bases. The V segment lost 3 bases and the J segment 3 bases; nucleotides outside the gene matches: 4. This CDR3 is 15 amino acids long. Looked up from germline, CDR1 is SGHNT and CDR2 is YYREEE (reference sequence). The CDR3 protein is CASSSRDRVYNEQFF. CDR3 DNA: TGTGCCAGCAGCTCCCGGGACAGGGTCTACAATGAGCAGTTCTTC.